The 6 T cell receptor beta chains below all came from one sample that was sequenced in a study of T cells in Graves' hyperthyroidism and ophthalmopathy (dated 2019 in TCRdb). The library was built by means of multiplex PCR. Sequencing took place on an Illumina HiSeq 2000. Amplification of TCR beta CDR3 regions was carried out from RNA transcripts. A first-round RT-PCR of the TCR CDR3 used the HTBI primer set with the Qiagen OneStep RT-PCR kit. TCRdb redid the processing of the public reads, applying fastp at Q25 and MiXCR, and retained in-frame beta chains. Rows with one shared CDR3 protein collapse into an entry with the most common genes and DNA. The sample table holds more than 350,000 distinct CDR3 sequences, of which 14% to 15% were seen once. The ten largest clones represent 30% to 35% of the sample. Sequencing was carried out using blood. The receptors were sampled from a woman aged 25-40 years with Graves' hyperthyroidism.

This clonotype was picked up many times. The genes are TRBV20-1 and TRBJ2-5; the D is unclear. V was pared by 2 bases and J by 2 bases, with 15 bases between. CDR3 length: 15 residues. Germline V gene data show CDR1 as DFQATT and CDR2 as SNEGSKA (reference sequence). The chain's CDR3 is CSARYILERQETQYF. DNA of the CDR3: TGCAGTGCTAGATATATTCTAGAGAGGCAAGAGACCCAGTACTTC.

This clonotype has only a few counts. The V and J genes are TRBV7-6 and TRBJ2-1, with TRBD1 matching over 10 bases. Germline V gives CDR1 SGHVS, CDR2 FNYEAQ. V lost 4 bases, J lost 6 bases, and 6 bases stayed unmatched. The CDR3 is made up of 15 amino acids. As DNA, the CDR3 is TGTGCCAGCAGCTCAAGCCGGGACAGGGGCAATGAGCAGTTCTTC. This sequence encodes CASSSSRDRGNEQFF. Combining the CDR3 with reference TRBV7-6 and TRBJ2-1 gives the whole variable domain GAGVSQSPRYKVTKRGQDVALRCDPISGHVSLYWYRQALGQGPEFLTYFNYEAQQDKSGLPNDRFSAERPEGSISTLTIQRTEQRDSAMYRCASSSSRDRGNEQFFGPGTRLTVL.

This clonotype was found many times. The chain employs TRBV28 and TRBJ1-5; D is perhaps TRBD1 (6 bases). The CDR3 is made up of 15 amino acids. V was pared by 5 bases and J by 6 bases, with 17 bases between. The germline V gene encodes CDR1 MDHEN and CDR2 SYDVKM. CDR3 sequence (DNA): TGTGCCAGCAGTACAGAACAGGGTGGTGTTCAGCCCCAGCATTTT. As protein: CASSTEQGGVQPQHF.

This clonotype was seen at least ten times. One end of the junction does not line up with germline, which may come from a read error. CDR3 sequence reads: CASSQGPMNTEAFF. Here the CDR3 DNA reads TGTGCCAGCAGCCAAGGCCCCATGAACACTGAAGCTTTCTTT. This rearrangement joins TRBV5-1 to TRBJ1-1; D uncertain. This CDR3 is built from 14 residues. The V gene's germline CDR1 is SGHRS and CDR2 YFSETQ.

This clonotype was seen ten or more times. This chain uses TRBV2 with TRBJ2-3, with D tentatively TRBD2 (6 bases). The CDR3 runs 15 residues. Deletions cut 9 bases from V and 4 bases from J, with 20 bases between. Germline-derived CDR1 and CDR2 are SNHLY and FYNNEI. DNA of the CDR3: TGTGCCAGTCGCTCTAGCGCGCTAGGGTCAGATACGCAGTATTTT. Protein product: CASRSSALGSDTQYF. Looking up the rest from reference TRBV2 and TRBJ2-3 gives the full variable domain: EPEVTQTPSHQVTQMGQEVILRCVPISNHLYFYWYRQILGQKVEFLVSFYNNEISEKSEIFDDQFSVERPDGSNFTLKIRSTKLEDSAMYFCASRSSALGSDTQYFGPGTRLTVL.

The chain employs TRBV10-3 and TRBJ1-5; D remains ambiguous. Germline V gene data show CDR1 as ENHRY and CDR2 as SYGVKD. Trimming pared 4 bases from V and 2 bases from J, leaving 12 bases between. The CDR3 has 15 residues. This CDR3 is CAISASDAGNQPQHF. The CDR3 DNA reads as TGTGCCATCAGTGCGTCGGACGCAGGCAATCAGCCCCAGCATTTT.